One sample yielded the 8 T cell receptor beta chains listed below, sequenced in a study of cytotoxic CD8 clonotypes in ibrutinib-treated CLL. TCRdb's copy holds only in-frame clones and misses some; the assay was immunoSEQ multiplex PCR. In the table there are about 140,000 clones, approximately 90% of which are singletons. This sample comprised PBMCs, obtained after 12 months of ibrutinib treatment. The receptor source for this set is a human donor with chronic lymphocytic leukemia.

The V call is TRBV18, the J call TRBJ2-7; TRBD2 might be the D (6 bases). This CDR3 spans 14 amino acids. Trimming removed 2 bases at V and 2 bases at J, with 10 bases between. Germline CDR1 and CDR2: KGHSH and LQKENI. The CDR3 is CASSPTEGTYEQYF. The CDR3 DNA reads TGTGCCAGCTCACCAACGGAGGGAACCTACGAGCAGTACTTC.

This clone occurred once. The chain employs TRBV6-6 and TRBJ2-1, with a tentative D call TRBD2 (5 bases). V lost 6 bases to trimming and J lost 4 bases, with 13 bases between them. The CDR3 loop spans 14 amino acids. Germline loops: CDR1 MNHNY, CDR2 SVGAGI (reference sequence). CDR3 protein: CASSGGYVYNEQFF. CDR3 nucleotide sequence: TGTGCCAGCAGCGGAGGTTACGTTTACAATGAGCAGTTCTTC.

The chain combines TRBV7-9 with TRBJ2-2; 13 bases fit TRBD2. Germline CDR1 is SEHNR and CDR2 is FQNEAQ (reference sequence). V lost 8 bases to trimming and J lost 7 bases; unmatched junction nucleotides: 7. The CDR3 covers 15 residues. The CDR3 bases are TGTGCCAGCCCGGGACTAGCGGGATTTAGCGGGGAGCTGTTTTTT. It translates to CASPGLAGFSGELFF. Using reference TRBV7-9 and TRBJ2-2 for the parts outside the CDR3, the full variable domain is DTGVSQNPRHKITKRGQNVTFRCDPISEHNRLYWYRQTLGQGPEFLTYFQNEAQLEKSRLLSDRFSAERPKGSFSTLEIQRTEQGDSAMYLCASPGLAGFSGELFFGEGSRLTVL.

V gene TRBV9 combines with J gene TRBJ2-6, with a weak D call TRBD1 (5 bases). Germline CDR1 and CDR2: SGDLS and YYNGEE. CDR3 length: 17 residues. Trimming cost V 3 bases and J 4 bases, with 17 bases left between them. This CDR3 reads CASSGGWFDPGANVLTF. In DNA form, the CDR3 reads TGTGCCAGCAGCGGGGGCTGGTTTGACCCGGGGGCCAACGTCCTGACTTTC.

V and J are TRBV4-2 and TRBJ2-1, with 11 nucleotides matching TRBD2. Trimming took 2 bases from V and 8 from J; bases not matched to a gene: 11. The CDR3 has 17 amino acids. The germline V gene encodes CDR1 LGHNA and CDR2 YNFKEQ. The CDR3 region is CASSQILAGGPSDEQFF. The CDR3, as DNA: TGTGCCAGCAGCCAAATCCTAGCGGGAGGCCCCTCCGATGAGCAGTTCTTC.

The count of this clone is one. J is TRBJ2-5 and V is TRBV2; 10 bases fit TRBD1. V was clipped by 5 bases and J by 2 bases; unmatched bases: 5. Germline assignment: CDR1 SNHLY and CDR2 FYNNEI. The CDR3 covers 15 residues. This chain's CDR3 is CASSTDRGWQETQYF. CDR3 sequence (DNA): TGTGCCAGCAGTACGGACAGGGGGTGGCAAGAGACCCAGTACTTC. Complete variable domain (other parts from reference TRBV2 and TRBJ2-5): EPEVTQTPSHQVTQMGQEVILRCVPISNHLYFYWYRQILGQKVEFLVSFYNNEISEKSEIFDDQFSVERPDGSNFTLKIRSTKLEDSAMYFCASSTDRGWQETQYFGPGTRLLVL.

J is TRBJ2-7 and V is TRBV23-1, with D tentatively TRBD1 (7 bases). TRBV23-1 is labeled an ORF, and its function is uncertain. Trimming cost V 3 bases and J 7 bases, with 22 bases left between them. The length of the CDR3 is 16 residues. The CDR3, as DNA: TGCGCCAGCAGTCAGGGGCCGGGACAGCACGGGAGAGAGCAGTACTTC. Translating gives CASSQGPGQHGREQYF.

The gene calls are TRBV7-8 and TRBJ2-7, with D possibly matching TRBD1 (5 bases). Germline CDR1 is SGHVS and CDR2 is FQNEAQ. Trimming pared 1 base from V and 2 bases from J, leaving 12 bases between. This CDR3 region has 15 residues. CDR3 nucleotide sequence: TGTGCCAGCAGCTTAGGGCAGGGCTTTACCTACGAGCAGTACTTC. It specifies CASSLGQGFTYEQYF.